This T cell receptor (beta chain) was recorded in a study of cytotoxic CD8 clonotypes in ibrutinib-treated CLL. Study information: The average sample held approximately 260,000 productive templates and 94,082 productive rearrangements.

This clone was observed a handful of times. The protocol was immunoSEQ multiplex PCR, while the TCRdb copy is restricted to in-frame clones and leaves out a portion. The sample carries about 120,000 clones, about 50% recorded once. The V and J ends lost 0 bases and 9 bases respectively, with 16 bases between them. CDR1 is SGDLS and CDR2 is YYNGEE in the germline V gene. The CDR3 consists of 15 residues. The chain has TRBV9 and TRBJ2-1, with D perhaps TRBD1 or TRBD2 (5 bases each). The TCR originated in a human donor with chronic lymphocytic leukemia. The sequencing used PBMCs, collected after 24 months of ibrutinib treatment. In nucleotides, the CDR3 is TGTGCCAGCAGCGTAGACGGGGCCCTCTTGGGTGAGCAGTTCTTC. This translates into CASSVDGALLGEQFF.